These T cell receptor beta chains were read from a single sample in a study of response to subunit inactivated influenza vaccine. TCRdb re-called the RT-PCR reads through MiXCR, storing one row per CDR3 protein. The sample contains about 530,000 distinct CDR3 sequences, over 9.5% of which appear only once. The sequencing used PBMCs from blood, collected on the day of vaccination. Receptors were obtained from a man in his forties or fifties who received an inactivated influenza vaccine. Both conserved end residues are part of each CDR3. A D gene is named only where the DNA matches it firmly. Clone size, where shown, is once, few, many, or a class for clones that have expanded.

J	V	D	size	CDR3	DNA
TRBJ2-7	TRBV11-2	TRBD1	many	CASSLGQGAEQYF	TGTGCCAGCAGTCTCGGACAGGGTGCCGAGCAGTACTTC
TRBJ1-1	TRBV12-3/TRBV12-4	-	-	CASTDGPEAFF	TGTGCCAGCACCGACGGTCCTGAAGCTTTCTTT
TRBJ2-3	TRBV25-1	-	-	CASPRRLARKENTDTQYF	TGTGCCAGCCCCAGGCGCCTAGCGAGAAAGGAAAACACAGATACGCAGTATTTT
TRBJ1-4	TRBV18	-	-	CASSPPSAGVANEKLFF	TGTGCCAGCTCACCCCCCAGTGCCGGGGTAGCTAATGAAAAACTGTTTTTT
TRBJ2-1	TRBV5-1	TRBD1	many	CASSSRTGSAGYNEQFF	TGCGCCAGCAGCTCTCGGACAGGGTCGGCTGGCTACAATGAGCAGTTCTTC
TRBJ2-7	TRBV29-1	-	few	CSVSVPVDCEQYF	TGCAGCGTTTCGGTCCCGGTGGACTGCGAGCAGTACTTC
TRBJ1-5	TRBV10-3	-	many	CASTQGSNQPQHF	TGTGCCTCTACCCAGGGGAGCAATCAGCCCCAGCATTTT
TRBJ2-5	TRBV7-2	TRBD2	-	CASSMTSGRDETQYF	TGTGCCAGCAGCATGACTAGCGGGAGAGACGAGACCCAGTACTTC
TRBJ2-1	TRBV12-3/TRBV12-4	TRBD1	few	CASSLDGTGGNEQFF	TGTGCCAGCAGTTTAGACGGGACAGGGGGCAATGAGCAGTTCTTC
TRBJ1-1	TRBV6-1	-	-	CASSGQWNTEAFF	TGTGCCAGCAGTGGACAATGGAACACTGAAGCTTTCTTT
TRBJ1-6	TRBV12-3/TRBV12-4	-	once	CASSLEVDFPLHF	TGTGCCAGCAGTTTAGAGGTGGATTTTCCCCTCCACTTT
TRBJ2-7	TRBV29-1	-	-	CSVEDLRGTLGEQYF	TGCAGCGTTGAAGATCTTAGGGGGACACTCGGCGAGCAGTACTTC
TRBJ1-5	TRBV5-1	-	-	CASSFWGLGQPQHF	TGCGCCAGCAGCTTTTGGGGTCTGGGGCAGCCCCAGCATTTT
TRBJ2-1	TRBV18	-	few	CASSPPRGGVSSETYNEQFF	TGTGCCAGCTCACCACCGAGGGGGGGAGTCAGCTCGGAGACCTACAATGAGCAGTTCTTC
TRBJ2-3	TRBV6-2/TRBV6-3	-	-	CASSYLASTDTQYF	TGTGCCAGCAGTTACCTTGCTAGCACAGATACGCAGTATTTT
TRBJ2-1	TRBV12-3/TRBV12-4	-	-	CASSFSEYEQFF	TGTGCCAGCAGTTTCAGTGAATATGAGCAGTTCTTC
TRBJ2-1	TRBV28	TRBD1	few	CASSPPLGTGGEQFF	TGTGCCAGCAGTCCCCCTCTCGGGACAGGGGGTGAGCAGTTCTTC
TRBJ2-1	TRBV20-1	TRBD2	few	CSAREVERESQFDEQFF	TGCAGTGCTAGGGAGGTTGAGCGGGAGTCTCAATTCGATGAGCAGTTCTTC
TRBJ2-7	TRBV5-1	-	-	CASSFDLSYEQYF	TGCGCCAGCAGCTTTGACCTTTCCTACGAGCAGTACTTC
TRBJ1-1	TRBV18	-	-	CASSLKLEGEAFF	TGTGCCAGCTCACTTAAATTGGAGGGTGAAGCTTTCTTT
TRBJ1-6	TRBV4-3	TRBD1	few	CASSQSGTGDSPLHF	TGCGCCAGCAGCCAATCCGGGACAGGGGATTCACCCCTCCACTTT
TRBJ2-5	TRBV7-2	-	few	CASSLVGASRETQYF	TGTGCCAGCAGCTTAGTCGGCGCCAGTAGGGAGACCCAGTACTTC
TRBJ1-1	TRBV12-3/TRBV12-4	-	-	CASTVPGMNTEAFF	TGTGCCAGCACCGTCCCTGGGATGAACACTGAAGCTTTCTTT
TRBJ1-5	TRBV20-1	TRBD1	-	CSASWSGGNSNQPQHF	TGCAGTGCTAGTTGGTCAGGGGGTAATAGCAATCAGCCCCAGCATTTT
TRBJ2-2	TRBV20-1	TRBD1	-	CSARNFRQGDTGELFF	TGCAGTGCTAGAAACTTCAGACAGGGTGACACCGGGGAGCTGTTTTTT
TRBJ2-4	TRBV2	-	many	CASSDGRHLAKNIQYF	TGTGCCAGCAGTGACGGCAGGCATCTAGCCAAAAACATTCAGTACTTC
TRBJ1-1	TRBV20-1	-	-	CSASRGGGNTEAFF	TGCAGTGCCAGCCGAGGTGGAGGGAACACTGAAGCTTTCTTT